This T cell receptor (beta chain) was recovered during a study of graft-versus-host responses after intestinal transplantation. CDR1 SEHNR and CDR2 FQNEAQ come from the germline V gene (reference sequence). The CDR3 sequence is 14 residues long. The method was immunoSEQ multiplex PCR; TCRdb's version includes in-frame clones alone and lacks a portion of them. In the table there are about 120,000 clones, approximately 95% of which are singletons. About this clone itself: The antigen is not known.

The clonotype comes from a human donor who received an intestinal transplant. The input for sequencing was unstimulated CD8+ T cells sorted from spleen or lymph node cells, taken before intestinal transplant. The genes are TRBV7-9 and TRBJ2-5, with TRBD1 matching 12 bases. TRBJ2-7 explains the end of the DNA better; the J call may be wrong. DNA for the CDR3: TGTGCCAGCAGCTCCGGGACAGGGGGCGACGAGCAGTACTTC. It is translated as CASSSGTGGDEQYF.